These T cell receptor beta chains were read from a single sample in a study of T-cell memory formation after mild COVID-19. TCRdb used MiXCR to reprocess the 5' RACE reads, holding one entry per CDR3 protein. The table has roughly 450,000 distinct CDR3 sequences, 18% seen once. Sequencing was done on a sample of PBMCs or a T cell subset sorted from them (not recorded which). The receptors shown here come from a man between 18 and 35 years old who had mild COVID-19 (a few samples of this study predate the infection). Cell type and time point are not known. Both conserved end residues are part of each CDR3. Each record gives: J gene, V gene, clone size, D gene, CDR3 protein, CDR3 DNA. D genes are given only for firm matches. Size tells how often a clone was seen (once, few, many) or the class of an expanded clone, and some rows leave it out.

>TRBJ1-1|TRBV29-1|many|-
CSVDTTEGNTEAFF
TGCAGCGTTGATACGACAGAGGGGAACACTGAAGCTTTCTTT
>TRBJ1-2|TRBV3-1|few|-
CASSQDHGQIYGYTF
TGTGCCAGCAGCCAAGATCACGGACAGATCTATGGCTACACCTTC
>TRBJ2-6|TRBV5-5|-|-
CASSVYGANVLTF
TGTGCCAGCAGCGTTTACGGGGCCAACGTCCTGACTTTC
>TRBJ1-6|TRBV7-2|many|-
CASSSWGGAGNSPLHF
TGTGCCAGCAGCTCATGGGGCGGAGCGGGGAATTCACCCCTCCACTTT
>TRBJ2-1|TRBV12-5|-|TRBD1
CASGLGQGGSYNEQFF
TGTGCTAGTGGTTTGGGACAGGGTGGTTCCTACAATGAGCAGTTCTTC
>TRBJ1-5|TRBV10-2|-|-
CASSQSNQGTQHF
TGCGCCAGCAGCCAGTCTAACCAGGGGACCCAGCATTTT
>TRBJ1-2|TRBV4-1|few|-
CASSLGASLANYGYTF
TGCGCCAGCAGTCTCGGCGCCTCGTTAGCTAACTATGGCTACACCTTC
>TRBJ2-2|TRBV5-1|many|TRBD1
CASSLAPTGRAVGELFF
TGCGCCAGCAGCTTGGCCCCGACAGGGCGCGCCGTCGGGGAGCTGTTTTTT
>TRBJ1-4|TRBV9|-|-
CASSVVGSTNEKLFF
TGTGCCAGCAGCGTAGTCGGCTCTACTAATGAAAAACTGTTTTTT
>TRBJ1-3|TRBV11-2|-|-
CASSSSPQMTIYF
TGTGCCAGCAGCTCGTCCCCCCAGATGACCATATATTTT
>TRBJ2-5|TRBV6-5|-|TRBD1
CASSYVGQARGETQYF
TGTGCCAGCAGTTACGTGGGACAGGCCCGAGGGGAGACCCAGTACTTC